The text below deals with one T cell receptor beta chain. This sample is part of a study of blood T cell repertoires in COVID-19. Study summary: The cDNA or gDNA used as material had been derived from T cells, B-cell-depleted T cells, or PBMCs.

Seattle patients were enrolled during active infection and followed longitudinally. The CDR3 length is 18 residues. The ends lost 7 bases at V and 5 bases at J; junction bases unmatched: 17. The germline V gene encodes CDR1 SNHLY and CDR2 FYNNEI. In the original analysis: Quantification of nucleated cells was approximated via reference gene primer amplification. Sequencing used immunoSEQ multiplex PCR; TCRdb keeps in-frame clones, though not all of them. D and trimming come from the DNA, and the V and J calls and clone size come from that table. The repertoire holds 250,000 to 400,000 clones, with approximately 88% as singletons.

This sequence was found in a woman aged 25 to 39 with COVID-19, enrolled during active disease. The genes are TRBV2 and TRBJ2-2, with 9 bases fitting TRBD1. The sequencing sample was made of peripheral blood. The CDR3 loop is CASTEAEGDRERTGELFF. The DNA for the CDR3 is TGTGCCAGCACCGAAGCCGAAGGGGACAGGGAAAGAACCGGGGAGCTGTTTTTT. The whole variable domain, remainder taken from reference TRBV2 and TRBJ2-2, is EPEVTQTPSHQVTQMGQEVILRCVPISNHLYFYWYRQILGQKVEFLVSFYNNEISEKSEIFDDQFSVERPDGSNFTLKIRSTKLEDSAMYFCASTEAEGDRERTGELFFGEGSRLTVL.